These 22 T cell receptor beta chains came from one sample sequenced in a study of blood T cell repertoires in COVID-19. The protocol was immunoSEQ multiplex PCR, while the TCRdb copy is restricted to in-frame clones and leaves out a portion. The sample yields 250,000 to 300,000 clones, around 89% seen once. The material sequenced was peripheral blood. Source of these receptors: a middle-aged man with acute or convalescent COVID-19.

The DNA of the CDR3 is TGTGCCAGCAGCCAACGACAAGGGGCCCCCTACAATGAGCAGTTCTTC. It translates to CASSQRQGAPYNEQFF. The rearrangement uses TRBV14 and TRBJ2-1; weak D call: TRBD1 (5 bases). This CDR3 is 16 amino acids long. The V and J ends lost 2 bases and 2 bases respectively, with 13 bases between them. Germline V gene data show CDR1 as SGHDN and CDR2 as FVKESK.

This sequence joins TRBV9 and TRBJ1-3; D possibly corresponds to TRBD1 (5 bases). The V gene's germline CDR1 is SGDLS and CDR2 YYNGEE. CDR3 length: 15 amino acids. Trimming took 0 bases from V and 0 from J, leaving 7 bases between them. The CDR3 nucleotides are TGTGCCAGCAGCGTAGCTGGGGCCTCTGGAAACACCATATATTTT. It codes for CASSVAGASGNTIYF.

This chain uses TRBV6-5 with TRBJ1-1, with 9 bases matching TRBD1. CDR1 and CDR2 from the germline V gene are MNHEY and SVGAGI. V shed 4 bases, J shed 11 bases, and the junction held 11 bases outside the gene matches. CDR3 length: 14 amino acids. As DNA, the CDR3 is TGTGCCAGCAGTTCTGAACAGGGGGCAAGGTACGCTTTCTTT. Translated, it gives CASSSEQGARYAFF.

The chain carries TRBV10-3 and TRBJ1-2; no clear D. Trimming cost V 0 bases and J 3 bases, with 11 bases left between them. The CDR3 covers 15 residues. The germline gives CDR1 ENHRY, CDR2 SYGVKD. In nucleotides, the CDR3 is TGTGCCATCAGTGAGTCCTCCGCGGGCTACTATGGCTACACCTTC. Protein: CAISESSAGYYGYTF.

The rearrangement uses TRBV9 and TRBJ1-4; D might be TRBD1 (5 bases). CDR3 length equals 14 residues. V was pared by 10 bases and J by 8 bases, with 21 bases between. Looked up from germline, CDR1 is SGDLS and CDR2 is YYNGEE. In nucleotides, the CDR3 is TGTGCCTCCTCGTCAGGGACTCACGGGGAAAAACTGTTTTTT. As protein: CASSSGTHGEKLFF.

The chain carries TRBV11-2 and TRBJ2-7, with D possibly being TRBD1 (5 bases). The V end lost 4 bases, the J end lost 2 bases, and 18 bases lay between the germline ends. Germline values: CDR1 SGHAT, CDR2 FQNNGV. This CDR3 contains 16 residues. The CDR3 nucleotides read TGTGCCAGCAGCTACCGACAGAGTTCAATAACCTACGAGCAGTACTTC. Protein: CASSYRQSSITYEQYF.

The chain joins TRBV5-1 to TRBJ1-1; D is possibly TRBD1 (6 bases). CDR3 length: 13 amino acids. Germline CDR1 SGHRS, CDR2 YFSETQ. V lost 2 bases and J lost 4, with 9 bases in between. The CDR3 spells CASSFTGITEAFF. The CDR3 coding sequence is TGCGCCAGCAGCTTCACAGGGATCACTGAAGCTTTCTTT.

The chain links TRBV28 to TRBJ1-6, with D maybe TRBD1 (6 bases). The length of the CDR3 is 18 residues. The V gene's germline CDR1 is MDHEN and CDR2 SYDVKM. Trimming cost V 2 bases and J 0 bases, with 14 bases left between them. The CDR3: CASSLPAQGSSYNSPLHF. The CDR3 nucleotides are TGTGCCAGCAGTTTACCAGCGCAGGGGAGCTCCTATAATTCACCCCTCCACTTT. Complete variable domain (other parts from reference TRBV28 and TRBJ1-6): DVKVTQSSRYLVKRTGEKVFLECVQDMDHENMFWYRQDPGLGLRLIYFSYDVKMKEKGDIPEGYSVSREKKERFSLILESASTNQTSMYLCASSLPAQGSSYNSPLHFGNGTRLTVT.

About this clone itself: Within the sample, other DNA sequences also encode this same CDR3. This rearrangement joins TRBV6-5 to TRBJ1-2, with 9 bases that match TRBD1. The germline gives CDR1 MNHEY, CDR2 SVGAGI. The CDR3 runs to 14 residues. V trimming: 3 bases; J trimming: 7 bases; junction bases outside the gene matches: 6. The CDR3 DNA follows: TGTGCCAGCAGTTATTTGGGACAGGGAAGTGGCTACACCTTC. This translates into CASSYLGQGSGYTF.

The chain couples TRBV25-1 to TRBJ1-6, with 7 nucleotides matching TRBD1. CDR1 and CDR2 (germline): MGHDK, SYGVNS. The CDR3 length is 12 residues. Losses at the gene ends were 7 bases for V and 8 bases for J; bases not matched to a gene: 2. CDR3 DNA: TGTGCCAGCACAGGGGGTGATTCACCCCTCCACTTT. It specifies CASTGGDSPLHF.

The genes are TRBV7-2 and TRBJ2-1; D perhaps matches TRBD2 (6 bases). The ends were cut back, 1 base at V and 7 bases at J, with 11 bases in the middle. Germline V gene lookup returns CDR1 SGHTA and CDR2 FQGNSA. CDR3 length equals 14 residues. The CDR3 loop reads CASSLGLDKNEQFF. CDR3 bases: TGTGCCAGCAGCTTAGGACTAGATAAGAATGAGCAGTTCTTC.

The V and J genes are TRBV2 and TRBJ1-1, with unresolved D. The CDR3 covers 16 residues. V was clipped by 4 bases and J by 0 bases, with 15 bases between them. From germline, CDR1 is SNHLY and CDR2 FYNNEI. CDR3 nucleotides: TGTGCCAGCAGTGGCTCTGCGGGGTGGATGAACACTGAAGCTTTCTTT. Amino acids: CASSGSAGWMNTEAFF. The full variable domain, rest sourced from reference TRBV2 and TRBJ1-1, is EPEVTQTPSHQVTQMGQEVILRCVPISNHLYFYWYRQILGQKVEFLVSFYNNEISEKSEIFDDQFSVERPDGSNFTLKIRSTKLEDSAMYFCASSGSAGWMNTEAFFGQGTRLTVV.

In this sample, this clone turned up once. The chain combines TRBV5-6 with TRBJ1-5; D may be TRBD1 (6 bases). CDR1 is SGHDT, CDR2 YYEEEE, per germline. The CDR3 is 16 amino acids. V dropped 0 bases and J dropped 5 bases, with 15 bases sitting between them. The CDR3 bases are TGTGCCAGCAGCTTGGGGTGGTCCAGGGGTGATCAGCCCCAGCATTTT. Translating gives CASSLGWSRGDQPQHF.

V gene TRBV2 combines with J gene TRBJ2-1; D perhaps matches TRBD1 (6 bases). V was cut by 6 bases and J by 10 bases, with 16 bases left in between. Germline V gives CDR1 SNHLY, CDR2 FYNNEI. The CDR3 is 13 amino acids. The CDR3 reads CASSAGQFIEQFF. The CDR3 nucleotides are TGTGCCAGCAGCGCAGGACAGTTTATAGAGCAGTTCTTC.

The CDR3 DNA follows: TGCGCCAGCAGGGTGGGCGGCACAGATACGCAGTATTTT. Its protein is CASRVGGTDTQYF. The chain couples TRBV10-1 to TRBJ2-3; no clear D gene. The CDR3 is made up of 13 amino acids. The V end was cut by 6 bases, the J end by 1 base, with 8 bases between. Germline V gives CDR1 WNHNN, CDR2 SYGVQD (reference sequence).

The chain is built from TRBV30 and TRBJ1-2; D is possibly TRBD1 (5 bases). Trimming left V 2 bases short and J 1 base short, with 23 bases between. Germline-derived CDR1 and CDR2 are GTSNPN and SVGIG (reference sequence). This CDR3 spans 18 amino acids. As DNA, the CDR3 is TGTGCCTGGAGTCCCTATTGGACATACCCGAACTATAACTATGGCTACACCTTC. It yields the protein CAWSPYWTYPNYNYGYTF.

This chain joins TRBV5-1 and TRBJ1-4; the match to TRBD1 covers 8 bases. V was clipped by 1 base and J by 7 bases; unmatched bases: 6. CDR1 and CDR2 (germline): SGHRS, YFSETQ. This CDR3 spans 15 amino acids. The CDR3 here is CASSLQGAQSEKLFF. The CDR3 DNA follows: TGCGCCAGCAGCTTGCAGGGGGCGCAGAGTGAAAAACTGTTTTTT.

The chain is built from TRBV6-5 and TRBJ1-1; D may be TRBD1 (5 bases). This CDR3 contains 14 residues. The V and J ends lost 2 bases and 2 bases respectively, with 9 bases between them. CDR1 is MNHEY, CDR2 SVGAGI, per germline. The CDR3 loop is CASSYGGGNTEAFF. CDR3 nucleotides: TGTGCCAGCAGTTACGGGGGGGGAAACACTGAAGCTTTCTTT.

This clone was seen once. V and J are TRBV2 and TRBJ1-1; weak D call: TRBD1 (5 bases). Germline V gives CDR1 SNHLY, CDR2 FYNNEI. The CDR3 is made up of 14 amino acids. Trimming stripped 7 bases from V and 4 bases from J, with 16 bases between. The CDR3 coding sequence is TGTGCCAGCAACAGGCAGGCCCAGGGCACTGAAGCTTTCTTT. Residues: CASNRQAQGTEAFF. The whole variable domain, remainder taken from reference TRBV2 and TRBJ1-1, is EPEVTQTPSHQVTQMGQEVILRCVPISNHLYFYWYRQILGQKVEFLVSFYNNEISEKSEIFDDQFSVERPDGSNFTLKIRSTKLEDSAMYFCASNRQAQGTEAFFGQGTRLTVV.

This clone was observed once. This chain joins TRBV6-5 and TRBJ1-2; 7 bases match TRBD1. This CDR3 has 12 amino acids. The ends lost 5 bases at V and 7 bases at J; junction bases unmatched: 4. CDR1 is MNHEY and CDR2 is SVGAGI in the germline V gene. In nucleotides, the CDR3 is TGTGCCAGCAGTCGAGGGGGCGGTGGCTACACCTTC. It yields the protein CASSRGGGGYTF.

The chain carries TRBV23-1 and TRBJ1-5; no definite D call. TRBV23-1 is sorted into the ORF group, with uncertain function. This CDR3 contains 11 residues. Trimming took 5 bases from V and 4 from J, leaving 3 bases between them. The CDR3 reads CASSSNQPQHF. CDR3 DNA sequence: TGCGCCAGCAGTTCAAATCAGCCCCAGCATTTT.

The chain links TRBV2 to TRBJ2-1; 10 nucleotides line up with TRBD2. Trimming took 8 bases from V and 9 from J; bases not matched to a gene: 10. The CDR3 consists of 14 residues. Germline CDR1 reads SNHLY; CDR2 reads FYNNEI. In nucleotides, the CDR3 is TGTGCCAGCGAGAGCGGGGGGGCCAACGGTGAGCAGTTCTTC. This encodes CASESGGANGEQFF.